Presented here are 12 T cell receptor beta chains from one specimen sequenced in a study of T cells in Graves' hyperthyroidism and ophthalmopathy. Amplification yielded TCR beta CDR3 regions, with RNA transcripts as the source. The HTBI primer set served for first-round RT-PCR of the TCR CDR3. TCRdb called the multiplex PCR reads again in MiXCR, with one record for every CDR3 protein. Of hundreds of thousands of distinct CDR3 sequences listed, around 14% are singletons. The sequenced sample consisted of blood. These receptors came from a young woman with Graves' hyperthyroidism.

The V gene is TRBV25-1, the J gene TRBJ2-5; 7 bases fit TRBD2. V lost 0 bases and J lost 5; bases outside the gene matches: 9. Germline values: CDR1 MGHDK, CDR2 SYGVNS. This CDR3 spans 16 amino acids. The CDR3, as DNA: TGTGCCAGCAGTGAATACTCCAGCGGGGTAAGGGAGACCCAGTACTTC. Translating gives CASSEYSSGVRETQYF.

This clonotype came up a few times. This chain connects TRBV4-1 to TRBJ2-1, with 8 nucleotides matching TRBD1. CDR1 and CDR2 (germline): MGHRA, YSYEKL. CDR3 size: 16 residues. J lost 6 bases, V lost 1 base, and 8 bases had no gene match. The CDR3 bases are TGCGCCAGCAGCCAAGCAAGACAGGGGCCCCTCAATGAGCAGTTCTTC. Translation gives CASSQARQGPLNEQFF.

V and J are TRBV6-1 and TRBJ2-7; 9 bases line up with TRBD1. Germline V gives CDR1 MNHNS, CDR2 SASEGT. The J segment lost 0 bases and the V segment lost 7 bases, leaving 4 bases of the junction unmatched. The CDR3 runs 14 residues. The CDR3 region is CASKPGQGSYEQYF. CDR3 in DNA: TGTGCCAGCAAGCCGGGACAGGGCTCCTACGAGCAGTACTTC.

CDR3 amino acids: CATGAVGYGYTF. The CDR3 DNA reads TGTGCAACGGGGGCTGTCGGCTATGGCTACACCTTC. The chain joins TRBV28 to TRBJ1-2; maybe TRBD1 (6 bases). The CDR3 is 12 residues long. Germline V gene lookup returns CDR1 MDHEN and CDR2 SYDVKM.

This clonotype was picked up one time. A much larger clone sits a single nucleotide away, making a read error possible. This chain links TRBV13 with TRBJ2-3; D ambiguous. Trimming took 8 bases from V and 4 from J, leaving 16 bases between them. This CDR3 is 14 amino acids long. Germline V lookup: CDR1 PRHDT, CDR2 FYEKMQ (reference sequence). Here the CDR3 DNA reads TGTGCCAGCGGCGTTCGGAGTTCCCCAGATACGCAGTATTTT. Amino acids: CASGVRSSPDTQYF.

A few counts support this clonotype. The chain carries TRBV27 and TRBJ1-5, with D possibly TRBD1 on 6 matching bases. Between the trimmed V and J ends, which lost 5 bases and 0 bases, there was a span of 14 bases. The germline CDR1 and CDR2 sequences are MNHEY and SMNVEV (reference sequence). CDR3 length: 16 residues. In DNA form, the CDR3 reads TGTGCCAGCAGTCCTGATCAGGGGCTTAGCAATCAGCCCCAGCATTTT. Its translation is CASSPDQGLSNQPQHF.

This clonotype was seen at least ten times. The DNA for the CDR3 is TGTGCCAGCAGCTTAGTGATTCGGATTGGGGGGCCTAGCACAGATACGCAGTATTTT. Translated: CASSLVIRIGGPSTDTQYF. This sequence joins TRBV7-6 and TRBJ2-3; D possibly matches TRBD1 or TRBD2 (6 bases each). Per the germline V gene, CDR1 is SGHVS and CDR2 is FNYEAQ. The CDR3 spans 19 residues. Trimming removed 1 base at V and 0 bases at J, with 20 bases between. The variable domain in full, completed from reference TRBV7-6 and TRBJ2-3, reads GAGVSQSPRYKVTKRGQDVALRCDPISGHVSLYWYRQALGQGPEFLTYFNYEAQQDKSGLPNDRFSAERPEGSISTLTIQRTEQRDSAMYRCASSLVIRIGGPSTDTQYFGPGTRLTVL.

This clonotype was picked up many times. The chain uses TRBV5-1 and TRBJ2-2, with TRBD2 matching over 9 bases. The germline gives CDR1 SGHRS, CDR2 YFSETQ. CDR3 length: 15 amino acids. V dropped 9 bases and J dropped 7; count of bases not matched to a gene: 13. The CDR3 is CATSLGSGSVGELFF. The CDR3 coding sequence is TGCGCCACCTCTCTCGGTAGCGGGAGTGTCGGGGAGCTGTTTTTT.

This clonotype was picked up many times. V usage is TRBV18 and J usage is TRBJ2-5, with D perhaps TRBD2 (6 bases). Germline assignment: CDR1 KGHSH and CDR2 LQKENI. CDR3 length: 13 amino acids. Trimming left V 0 bases short and J 10 bases short, with 12 bases between. CDR3 sequence reads: CASSPPSRGNQYF. The CDR3 bases are TGTGCCAGCTCACCACCCAGCCGGGGGAACCAGTACTTC.

The chain recombines TRBV5-1 with TRBJ2-1; TRBD2 agrees at 13 bases. This CDR3 contains 16 residues. V lost 0 bases and J lost 7; bases outside the gene matches: 4. Germline V gene sequence: CDR1 SGHRS, CDR2 YFSETQ. The CDR3 is CASSLATSGRGNEQFF. Written as DNA, the CDR3 is TGCGCCAGCAGCTTGGCCACTAGCGGGAGGGGGAATGAGCAGTTCTTC.

In this sample, this clonotype turned up a few times. The genes are TRBV20-1 and TRBJ1-2, with TRBD1 matching 12 bases. The CDR3 loop spans 17 amino acids. Germline values: CDR1 DFQATT, CDR2 SNEGSKA (reference sequence). Unmatched junction bases numbered 10, after V lost 1 base and J lost 4 bases. The CDR3 reads CSARAVRDRGRSYGYTF. The CDR3 nucleotides are TGCAGTGCTAGAGCCGTCCGGGACAGGGGGCGCAGCTATGGCTACACCTTC.

This clonotype was observed at least ten times. The V gene is TRBV28, the J gene TRBJ1-1, with 7 nucleotides matching TRBD1. The CDR3 loop spans 14 amino acids. Germline V CDR1 and CDR2: MDHEN, SYDVKM. V dropped 7 bases and J dropped 0; count of bases not matched to a gene: 5. CDR3 residues: CASTRGQLNTEAFF. CDR3 nucleotide sequence: TGTGCCAGCACCCGGGGACAGTTGAACACTGAAGCTTTCTTT.